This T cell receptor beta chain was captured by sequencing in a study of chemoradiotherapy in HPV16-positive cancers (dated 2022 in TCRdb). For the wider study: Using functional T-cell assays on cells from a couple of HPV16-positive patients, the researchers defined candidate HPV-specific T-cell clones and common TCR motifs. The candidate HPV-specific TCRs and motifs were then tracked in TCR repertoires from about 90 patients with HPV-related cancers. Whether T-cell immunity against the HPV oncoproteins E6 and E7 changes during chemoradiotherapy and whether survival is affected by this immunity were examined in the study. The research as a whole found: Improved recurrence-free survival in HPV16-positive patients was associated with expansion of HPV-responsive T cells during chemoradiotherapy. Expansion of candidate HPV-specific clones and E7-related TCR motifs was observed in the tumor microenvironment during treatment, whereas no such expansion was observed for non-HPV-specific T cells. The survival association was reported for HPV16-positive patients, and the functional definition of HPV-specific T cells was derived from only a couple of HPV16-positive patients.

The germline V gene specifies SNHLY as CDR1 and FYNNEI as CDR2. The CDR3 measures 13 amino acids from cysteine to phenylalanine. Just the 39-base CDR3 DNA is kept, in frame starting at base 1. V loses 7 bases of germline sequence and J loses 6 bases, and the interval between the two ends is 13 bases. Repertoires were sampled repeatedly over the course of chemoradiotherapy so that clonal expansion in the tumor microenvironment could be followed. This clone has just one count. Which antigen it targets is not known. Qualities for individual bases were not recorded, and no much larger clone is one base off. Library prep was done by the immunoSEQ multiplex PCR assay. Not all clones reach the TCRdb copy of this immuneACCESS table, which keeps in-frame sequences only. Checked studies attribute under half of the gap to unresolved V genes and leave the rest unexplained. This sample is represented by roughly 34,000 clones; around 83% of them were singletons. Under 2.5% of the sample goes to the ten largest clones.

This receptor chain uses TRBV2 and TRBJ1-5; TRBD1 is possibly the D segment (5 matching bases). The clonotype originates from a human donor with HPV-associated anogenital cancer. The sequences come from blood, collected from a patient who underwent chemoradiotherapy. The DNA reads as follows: TGTGCCAGCACCTTGGGAGGGACTCAGCCCCAGCATTTT. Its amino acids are CASTLGGTQPQHF.